The subject of this entry is one T cell receptor beta chain. Antigen unknown. Sample-barcoded 5' priming and a J-beta primer mix drove a second PCR of about 6 to 12 cycles. TCRdb called the 5' RACE reads again in MiXCR, with one record for every CDR3 protein. The table lists about 1.5 million distinct CDR3 sequences, approximately 42% of them singletons. These data come from a study of blood T cells in healthy people across ages. The study's findings and limits: Relative to aged donors, long-lived donors carried more naive CD4+ cells and displayed higher diversity.

The length of the CDR3 is 15 residues. From germline, CDR1 is SGHAT and CDR2 FQNNGV. Each sample had at least 7 million PBMCs isolated. The origin of this receptor is a woman under 30 in good health. The sample taken for sequencing was blood. This rearrangement joins TRBV11-2 to TRBJ2-5, with D perhaps TRBD1 (6 bases). The J call is uncertain, as TRBJ2-7 better fits the DNA end. The CDR3 spells CASSRRRGGFDEQYF. The CDR3 DNA sequence: TGTGCCAGCAGCCGGAGACGAGGGGGATTCGACGAGCAGTACTTC.